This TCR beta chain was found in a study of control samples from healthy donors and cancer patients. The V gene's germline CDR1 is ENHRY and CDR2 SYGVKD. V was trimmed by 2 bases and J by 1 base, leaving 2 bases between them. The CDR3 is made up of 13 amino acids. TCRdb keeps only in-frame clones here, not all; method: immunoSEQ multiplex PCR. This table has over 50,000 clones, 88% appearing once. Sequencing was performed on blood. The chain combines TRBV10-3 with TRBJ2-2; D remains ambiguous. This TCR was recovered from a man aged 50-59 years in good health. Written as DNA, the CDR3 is TGTGCCATCAGTGAGGGGAACACCGGGGAGCTGTTTTTT. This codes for CAISEGNTGELFF.